This is a list of T cell receptor beta chains from one sample in a study of CD8 T cells in ankylosing spondylitis. Each CDR3 protein gets one entry after TCRdb re-called the 5' RACE reads with MiXCR. Among approximately 110,000 distinct CDR3 sequences, 24% were seen once, and the ten largest hold about 12%. Sequencing used synovial fluid, either unsorted or a sorted T cell fraction (not recorded which). The receptors were gathered from a male donor with ankylosing spondylitis. The CDR3 runs from the conserved cysteine through the conserved F or W. Fields, in order: D gene, clone size, J gene, V gene, CDR3 protein, CDR3 DNA. A D gene is named only where the DNA matches it firmly. Clone size, where shown, is once, few, many, or a class for clones that have expanded.

D gene: .; clone size: .; J gene: TRBJ2-1; V gene: TRBV3-1; CDR3 protein: CASSPRTREQFF; CDR3 DNA: TGTGCCAGCAGCCCTCGGACTCGCGAGCAGTTCTTC
D gene: .; clone size: .; J gene: TRBJ2-1; V gene: TRBV29-1; CDR3 protein: CSVDGPTINEQFF; CDR3 DNA: TGCAGCGTCGACGGGCCAACGATCAATGAGCAGTTCTTC
D gene: .; clone size: few; J gene: TRBJ2-5; V gene: TRBV20-1; CDR3 protein: CSARVEIGQADQETQYF; CDR3 DNA: TGCAGTGCTAGAGTAGAGATCGGTCAGGCCGACCAAGAGACCCAGTACTTC
D gene: TRBD1; clone size: many; J gene: TRBJ2-1; V gene: TRBV12-3/TRBV12-4; CDR3 protein: CASSPTGGSGEQFF; CDR3 DNA: TGTGCCAGCAGCCCAACAGGGGGCTCGGGTGAGCAGTTCTTC
D gene: TRBD1; clone size: .; J gene: TRBJ1-5; V gene: TRBV6-1; CDR3 protein: CAARDSSANQPQHF; CDR3 DNA: TGTGCCGCCCGGGACAGCAGCGCTAATCAGCCCCAGCATTTT
D gene: TRBD1; clone size: .; J gene: TRBJ2-7; V gene: TRBV27; CDR3 protein: CASSPRQGISYEQYF; CDR3 DNA: TGTGCCAGCAGCCCTCGACAGGGCATCTCCTACGAGCAGTACTTC
D gene: .; clone size: .; J gene: TRBJ2-2; V gene: TRBV10-2; CDR3 protein: CASMTPNTGELFF; CDR3 DNA: TGCGCCAGCATGACCCCGAACACCGGGGAGCTGTTTTTT
D gene: TRBD1; clone size: .; J gene: TRBJ2-7; V gene: TRBV5-6; CDR3 protein: CASGPAVWTGEGTRYEQYF; CDR3 DNA: TGTGCCAGCGGCCCCGCCGTCTGGACAGGCGAAGGTACCCGATACGAGCAGTACTTC
D gene: .; clone size: .; J gene: TRBJ1-1; V gene: TRBV9; CDR3 protein: CASTPGGVNTEAFF; CDR3 DNA: TGTGCCAGCACCCCTGGAGGGGTGAACACTGAAGCTTTCTTT
D gene: TRBD1; clone size: .; J gene: TRBJ1-4; V gene: TRBV12-3/TRBV12-4; CDR3 protein: CASTKQGETNEKLFF; CDR3 DNA: TGTGCCAGCACGAAACAGGGGGAAACTAATGAAAAACTGTTTTTT
D gene: TRBD2; clone size: .; J gene: TRBJ2-5; V gene: TRBV7-2; CDR3 protein: CASSFSSSGRAETQYF; CDR3 DNA: TGTGCCAGCAGCTTCTCTTCTAGCGGGAGGGCGGAGACCCAGTACTTC